This T cell receptor (beta chain) was captured by sequencing in a study of CD8+ T cells in alopecia areata. Study overall: In an open-label trial, patients got 5 to 10 mg tofacitinib twice daily.

Sequencing relied on a cDNA template that was reverse transcribed from extracted RNA. Clones were sequenced by immunoSEQ multiplex PCR, and TCRdb holds only the in-frame ones, with some missing. The table shows approximately 210,000 clones, with less than 65% occurring only once. The sample holds a few counts of this clone. The antigen is undetermined. The treatment was: oral pan-JAK inhibitor, 5-10 mg twice daily. Lesional scalp punch biopsies and peripheral blood came from alopecia areata patients. Germline V gives CDR1 SQVTM, CDR2 ANQGSEA. The CDR3 is 13 amino acids. Losses at the gene ends were 6 bases for V and 8 bases for J; bases not matched to a gene: 9. Study conclusions and caveats: Higher clonality than in normal scalp was seen in lesional scalp, especially alopecia totalis/universalis.

The material was CD4+ T cells sorted from blood, obtained at week 24, from a patient treated with tofacitinib. This receptor was obtained from a human donor with alopecia areata. The genes are TRBV29-1 and TRBJ1-5; 8 bases are a match to TRBD1. CDR3 DNA sequence: TGCAGCGTGGGGGACAGGACCGGGGAGCCCCAGCATTTT. Its translation: CSVGDRTGEPQHF.